The 25 T cell receptor beta chains in this list originate from one sample, sequenced in a study of CD8 T cells in Susac syndrome (dated by TCRdb to between 2018 and 2021). Library preparation used the immunoSEQ multiplex PCR assay. RNA was extracted with the RNeasy kit and about 0.45 to 1 ug was reverse transcribed using random hexamers. The public sequencing data were trimmed at Q25 with fastp and processed into clonotypes with MiXCR by TCRdb, which kept only in-frame beta chains. Rows merge per CDR3 protein into single entries with the most common DNA and genes. The sample table records around 170,000 distinct CDR3 sequences; 85% to 95% of these occur just once. The ten biggest clones cover roughly 0.15% of the sample. The sequencing input was CD8+ T cells from PBMCs. The receptor set was obtained from a human donor with Susac syndrome.

This sequence joins TRBV3-1 and TRBJ1-1; D is perhaps TRBD1 (6 bases). CDR1 and CDR2 from the germline V gene are LGHDT and YNNKEL (reference sequence). V lost 3 bases to trimming and J lost 7 bases, with 15 bases between them. The CDR3 consists of 14 residues. CDR3 nucleotides: TGTGCCAGCAGCCAGGAGGACAGTAAGGATGAAGCTTTCTTT. Protein: CASSQEDSKDEAFF.

The chain joins TRBV28 to TRBJ2-2; D may be TRBD1 (6 bases). CDR1 and CDR2 (germline): MDHEN, SYDVKM. V lost 5 bases, J lost 5 bases, and 15 bases lay in between. This CDR3 contains 15 residues. The CDR3 loop is CASSGDRWNTGELFF. As DNA, the CDR3 is TGTGCCAGCAGTGGAGACAGGTGGAATACCGGGGAGCTGTTTTTT.

The V and J genes are TRBV5-4 and TRBJ2-7; TRBD1 might be the D (5 bases). Trimming pared 4 bases from V and 4 bases from J, leaving 27 bases between. Germline CDR1 SGHNT, CDR2 YYREEE (reference sequence). The CDR3 sequence is 18 residues long. CDR3 sequence: CASSLAGIKPSYSYEQYF. In nucleotides, the CDR3 is TGTGCCAGCAGCCTGGCAGGGATCAAGCCTTCGTATTCATACGAGCAGTACTTC.

The chain combines TRBV13 with TRBJ2-1, with D perhaps matching TRBD1 (5 bases). This CDR3 spans 17 amino acids. Trimming took 2 bases from V and 7 from J, leaving 21 bases between them. Germline CDR1 is PRHDT and CDR2 is FYEKMQ (reference sequence). The CDR3 reads CASSLRGSGLTRNEQFF. CDR3 bases: TGTGCCAGCAGCTTACGAGGATCAGGGTTGACGAGGAATGAGCAGTTCTTC.

The rearrangement uses TRBV13 and TRBJ2-2; unclear D gene. This CDR3 region has 13 residues. Trimming pared 0 bases from V and 6 bases from J, leaving 5 bases between. Germline CDR1 and CDR2: PRHDT and FYEKMQ (reference sequence). Here the CDR3 reads CASSLGVAGELFF. CDR3 DNA sequence: TGTGCCAGCAGCTTAGGCGTGGCCGGGGAGCTGTTTTTT.

This sequence joins TRBV30 and TRBJ2-2; D ambiguous. Germline values: CDR1 GTSNPN, CDR2 SVGIG (reference sequence). V was trimmed by 0 bases and J by 4 bases, leaving 6 bases between them. The CDR3 loop spans 13 amino acids. CDR3 protein: CAWSVLGTGELFF. CDR3 DNA sequence: TGTGCCTGGAGTGTATTAGGCACCGGGGAGCTGTTTTTT.

This clonotype came up once. The gene calls are TRBV15 and TRBJ1-1; no clear D. The CDR3 loop spans 14 amino acids. V lost 4 bases, J lost 3 bases, and 12 bases lay in between. Germline lookup yields CDR1 LNHNV and CDR2 YYDKDF (reference sequence). The CDR3 loop reads CATSNDPGDTEAFF. CDR3 nucleotides: TGTGCCACCAGCAATGATCCCGGGGACACTGAAGCTTTCTTT.

This chain joins TRBV7-9 and TRBJ2-1; D gene ambiguous. The CDR3 covers 15 residues. With 0 bases removed from V and 0 bases from J, the gap between germline ends came to 6 bases. Germline CDR1 reads SEHNR; CDR2 reads FQNEAQ (reference sequence). The CDR3 here is CASSLAVSSYNEQFF. CDR3 DNA sequence: TGTGCCAGCAGCTTAGCAGTCAGCTCCTACAATGAGCAGTTCTTC.

This chain joins TRBV3-1 and TRBJ1-4; the D is unclear. CDR1 is LGHDT and CDR2 is YNNKEL in the germline V gene (reference sequence). The V gene lost 2 bases and the J gene lost 8 bases, with 6 bases spanning the gap. The CDR3 contains 12 residues. This chain's CDR3 is CASSQPLEKLFF. In nucleotides, the CDR3 is TGTGCCAGCAGCCAACCCCTCGAAAAACTGTTTTTT.

The chain has TRBV10-2 and TRBJ2-5, with D maybe TRBD2 (6 bases). The germline gives CDR1 WSHSY, CDR2 SAAADI. V was cut by 3 bases and J by 4 bases, with 9 bases left in between. This CDR3 has 13 amino acids. The CDR3 nucleotides read TGCGCCAGCAGTGATACTAGCCGAGAGACCCAGTACTTC. This codes for CASSDTSRETQYF.

V is TRBV20-1 and J is TRBJ1-1; D is unresolved. The germline V gene has CDR1 DFQATT and CDR2 SNEGSKA (reference sequence). This CDR3 region has 11 residues. Trimming cost V 3 bases and J 1 base, with 3 bases left between them. The CDR3 DNA is TGCAGTGCTAGCTGGAACACTGAAGCTTTCTTT. It is translated as CSASWNTEAFF.

V gene TRBV10-3 combines with J gene TRBJ1-2; 7 positions match TRBD1. V dropped 5 bases and J dropped 4; count of bases not matched to a gene: 4. This CDR3 contains 13 residues. Germline CDR1 reads ENHRY; CDR2 reads SYGVKD. CDR3 DNA: TGTGCCATCAGTCCTACAGGGGTCTATGGCTACACCTTC. It encodes CAISPTGVYGYTF.

This chain connects TRBV7-9 to TRBJ2-4; 8 nucleotides agree with TRBD1. This CDR3 is 16 amino acids long. Germline V lookup: CDR1 SEHNR, CDR2 FQNEAQ (reference sequence). V shed 5 bases and J 8 bases; nucleotides not matched to a gene: 14. CDR3 protein: CASSPQRTGTTDIQYF. The CDR3 DNA sequence: TGTGCCAGCAGCCCCCAGAGGACAGGGACGACGGACATTCAGTACTTC.

The chain couples TRBV5-1 to TRBJ2-1, with 12 bases fitting TRBD2. Germline trimming cut 3 bases from V and 4 bases from J; bases unmatched to any gene: 11. The CDR3 is 18 amino acids. Looked up from germline, CDR1 is SGHRS and CDR2 is YFSETQ. The CDR3 DNA sequence: TGCGCCAGCAGCTCGAGACTAGCGGGAGTCCCCGGGTACAATGAGCAGTTCTTC. Its translation: CASSSRLAGVPGYNEQFF.

The chain combines TRBV7-9 with TRBJ1-1; tentative D call: TRBD1 (6 bases). The CDR3 length is 12 residues. CDR1 is SEHNR and CDR2 is FQNEAQ in the germline V gene (reference sequence). The V gene lost 4 bases and the J gene lost 8 bases, with 11 bases spanning the gap. CDR3: CASSSRDREAFF. The CDR3 DNA reads TGTGCCAGCAGCTCCCGAGACAGGGAAGCTTTCTTT.

The V gene is TRBV7-8, the J gene TRBJ2-2; D possibly corresponds to TRBD1 (6 bases). The CDR3 runs 13 residues. Germline assignment: CDR1 SGHVS and CDR2 FQNEAQ. V was cut by 5 bases and J by 6 bases, with 10 bases left in between. The CDR3 loop is CASSTHRAGELFF. CDR3 bases: TGTGCCAGCAGCACCCACAGGGCCGGGGAGCTGTTTTTT.

This clonotype was observed a few times. V gene TRBV20-1 combines with J gene TRBJ2-5; 15 nucleotides align to TRBD2. The V segment lost 0 bases and the J segment 1 base; nucleotides outside the gene matches: 6. Germline CDR1 DFQATT, CDR2 SNEGSKA (reference sequence). This CDR3 region has 18 residues. CDR3 sequence: CSARDSRTSGRVQETQYF. The CDR3 DNA sequence: TGCAGTGCTAGAGATTCCCGGACTAGCGGGAGGGTCCAAGAGACCCAGTACTTC.

The count of this clonotype is one. The J gene is TRBJ2-7, the V gene TRBV30, with 8 bases identical to TRBD1. Germline loops: CDR1 GTSNPN, CDR2 SVGIG (reference sequence). The CDR3 is made up of 12 amino acids. V was pared by 8 bases and J by 3 bases, with 6 bases of the junction left unmatched. The DNA for the CDR3 is TGTGCCGCTCATACAGGGGGCTACGAGCAGTACTTC. It codes for CAAHTGGYEQYF.

The V and J genes are TRBV20-1 and TRBJ2-7; perhaps D is TRBD1 or TRBD2 (5 bases each). Germline CDR1 is DFQATT and CDR2 is SNEGSKA (reference sequence). The CDR3 spans 15 residues. V lost 4 bases and J lost 0, with 16 bases in between. The CDR3 coding sequence is TGCAGTGCTACCACAACCGGGACGGGCTCCTACGAGCAGTACTTC. This sequence encodes CSATTTGTGSYEQYF.

The chain joins TRBV11-1 to TRBJ2-3; D is ambiguous. V dropped 1 base and J dropped 6 bases, with 14 bases sitting between them. Germline V gene data show CDR1 as SGHAT and CDR2 as FQDESV (reference sequence). This CDR3 is 15 amino acids long. The DNA of the CDR3 is TGTGCCAGCAGCTTAGGTTTACCTGCCACGGATACGCAGTATTTT. Encoded protein: CASSLGLPATDTQYF.

This chain joins TRBV28 and TRBJ2-5, with 8 positions matching TRBD1. Germline V CDR1 and CDR2: MDHEN, SYDVKM. The CDR3 consists of 19 residues. Trimming took 4 bases from V and 0 from J; bases not matched to a gene: 16. The CDR3 sequence: CASSSTGTGDSHYQETQYF. CDR3 nucleotide sequence: TGTGCCAGCAGTTCCACCGGGACAGGTGACAGCCATTACCAAGAGACCCAGTACTTC.

The chain joins TRBV18 to TRBJ2-4; the D is unclear. Germline values: CDR1 KGHSH, CDR2 LQKENI. The CDR3 consists of 15 residues. Trimming pared 3 bases from V and 2 bases from J, leaving 11 bases between. The CDR3 here is CASSPRSLTKNIQYF. The DNA of the CDR3 is TGTGCCAGCTCACCCCGGAGTTTAACCAAAAACATTCAGTACTTC.

V gene TRBV7-9 combines with J gene TRBJ2-1; a weak D match, TRBD2 (5 bases). The CDR3 is 14 amino acids. V lost 5 bases and J lost 6, with 14 bases in between. CDR1 and CDR2 (germline): SEHNR, FQNEAQ (reference sequence). The CDR3 spells CASSPGSGINEQFF. In DNA, the CDR3 is TGTGCCAGCAGCCCGGGGAGCGGAATCAATGAGCAGTTCTTC. Variable domain in full (rest from reference TRBV7-9 and TRBJ2-1): DTGVSQNPRHKITKRGQNVTFRCDPISEHNRLYWYRQTLGQGPEFLTYFQNEAQLEKSRLLSDRFSAERPKGSFSTLEIQRTEQGDSAMYLCASSPGSGINEQFFGPGTRLTVL.

The chain joins TRBV12-3 or TRBV12-4 to TRBJ1-1, with D perhaps matching TRBD1 (5 bases). The CDR3 totals 18 residues. Deletions cut 1 base from V and 4 bases from J, with 22 bases between. As DNA, the CDR3 is TGTGCCAGCAGTTTAGGGTTCGGGGGTTTACAATGGAGCACTGAAGCTTTCTTT. This sequence encodes CASSLGFGGLQWSTEAFF.

The rearrangement links TRBV6-5 to TRBJ1-5; D may be TRBD1 (5 bases). V was cut by 5 bases and J by 0 bases, with 8 bases left in between. This CDR3 is 14 amino acids long. Germline V gene data show CDR1 as MNHEY and CDR2 as SVGAGI. CDR3 sequence reads: CASSETGSNQPQHF. The CDR3 nucleotides read TGTGCCAGCAGTGAAACAGGTAGCAATCAGCCCCAGCATTTT.